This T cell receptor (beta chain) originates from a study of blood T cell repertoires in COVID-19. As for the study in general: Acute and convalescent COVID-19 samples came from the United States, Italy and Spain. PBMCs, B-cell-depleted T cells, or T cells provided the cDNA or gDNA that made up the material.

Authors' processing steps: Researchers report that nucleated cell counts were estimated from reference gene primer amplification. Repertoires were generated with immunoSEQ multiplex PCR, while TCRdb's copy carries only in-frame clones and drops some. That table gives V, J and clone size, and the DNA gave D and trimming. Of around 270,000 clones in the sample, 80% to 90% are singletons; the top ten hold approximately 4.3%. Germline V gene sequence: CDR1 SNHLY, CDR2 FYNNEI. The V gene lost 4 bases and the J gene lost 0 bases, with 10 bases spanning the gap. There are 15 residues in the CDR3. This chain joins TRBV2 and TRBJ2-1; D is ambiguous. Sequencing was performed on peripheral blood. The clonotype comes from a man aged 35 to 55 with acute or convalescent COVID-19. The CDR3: CASSAYGYSYNEQFF. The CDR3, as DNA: TGTGCCAGCAGTGCTTACGGGTACTCCTACAATGAGCAGTTCTTC.